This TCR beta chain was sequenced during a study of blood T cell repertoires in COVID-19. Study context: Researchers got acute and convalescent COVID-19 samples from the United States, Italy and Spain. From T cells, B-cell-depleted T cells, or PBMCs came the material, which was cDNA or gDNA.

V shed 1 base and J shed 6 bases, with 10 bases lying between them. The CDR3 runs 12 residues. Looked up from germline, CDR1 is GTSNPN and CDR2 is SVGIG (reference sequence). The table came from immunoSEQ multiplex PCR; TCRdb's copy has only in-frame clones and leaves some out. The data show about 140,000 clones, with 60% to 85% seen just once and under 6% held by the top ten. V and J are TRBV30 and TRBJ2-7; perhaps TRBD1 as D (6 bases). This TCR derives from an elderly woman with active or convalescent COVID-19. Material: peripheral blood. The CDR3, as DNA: TGTGCCTGGAGTGCACAGGGTTCCGAGCAGTACTTC. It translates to CAWSAQGSEQYF.